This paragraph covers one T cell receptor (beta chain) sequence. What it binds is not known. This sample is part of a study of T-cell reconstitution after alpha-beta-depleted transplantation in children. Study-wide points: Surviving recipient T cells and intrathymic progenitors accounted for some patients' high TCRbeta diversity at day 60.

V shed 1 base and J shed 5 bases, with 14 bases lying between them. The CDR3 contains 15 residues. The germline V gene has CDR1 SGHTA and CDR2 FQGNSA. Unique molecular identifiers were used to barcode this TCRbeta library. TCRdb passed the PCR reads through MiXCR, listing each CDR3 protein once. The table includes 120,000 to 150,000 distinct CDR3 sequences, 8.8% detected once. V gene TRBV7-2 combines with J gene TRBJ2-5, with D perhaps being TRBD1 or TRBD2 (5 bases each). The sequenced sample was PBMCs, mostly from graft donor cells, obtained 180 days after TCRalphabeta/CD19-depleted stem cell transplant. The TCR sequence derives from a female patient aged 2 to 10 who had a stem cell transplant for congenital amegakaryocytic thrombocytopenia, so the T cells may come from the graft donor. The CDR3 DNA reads TGTGCCAGCAGCTTAGTGGTATGGGGCGGGGAGACCCAGTACTTC. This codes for CASSLVVWGGETQYF.